These T cell receptor beta chains were read from a single sample in a study of blood T cell repertoires in COVID-19. The repertoire was sequenced with immunoSEQ multiplex PCR; TCRdb's copy has only in-frame clones and lacks some. In the table there are under 300,000 clones, 84% of which are singletons. Input material: peripheral blood. These receptors were collected from a woman between 35 and 50 years old who had recovered from COVID-19. Both conserved end residues are part of each CDR3. The D gene is left open where the match is weak. Rows give clone size only sometimes, using once, few, many, or a class for an expanded clone.

J gene: TRBJ1-5; V gene: TRBV10-3; D gene: TRBD1; clone size: NA; CDR3 DNA: TGTGCCATCAGTGCTAGGACAGGGAAGGGTCAGCCCCAGCATTTT; CDR3 protein: CAISARTGKGQPQHF
J gene: TRBJ2-5; V gene: TRBV4-2; D gene: TRBD1; clone size: NA; CDR3 DNA: TGTGCCAGCAGCCAAGCAGGGGGCGAGACCCAGTACTTC; CDR3 protein: CASSQAGGETQYF
J gene: TRBJ2-3; V gene: TRBV20-1; D gene: NA; clone size: NA; CDR3 DNA: TGCAGTGCTAGTTCTGCCCAAGCTAGCACAGATACGCAGTATTTT; CDR3 protein: CSASSAQASTDTQYF
J gene: TRBJ2-2; V gene: TRBV5-6; D gene: NA; clone size: NA; CDR3 DNA: TGTGCCAGCAGCTTACAGGTTACCGGGGAGCTGTTTTTT; CDR3 protein: CASSLQVTGELFF
J gene: TRBJ1-6; V gene: TRBV5-1; D gene: TRBD1; clone size: NA; CDR3 DNA: TGCGCCAGCAGCTTTAACAGGGGAGATTCACCCCTCCACTTT; CDR3 protein: CASSFNRGDSPLHF
J gene: TRBJ1-2; V gene: TRBV6-4; D gene: TRBD1; clone size: NA; CDR3 DNA: TGTGCCCGGGCCCCCCCCGGGACAGTGAGGGCTAACTATGGCTACACCTTC; CDR3 protein: CARAPPGTVRANYGYTF
J gene: TRBJ1-1; V gene: TRBV27; D gene: TRBD1; clone size: NA; CDR3 DNA: TGTGCCAGCAGTTTATTCCCCCCGGGACAGATGAACACTGAAGCTTTCTTT; CDR3 protein: CASSLFPPGQMNTEAFF
J gene: TRBJ1-1; V gene: TRBV7-2; D gene: NA; clone size: NA; CDR3 DNA: TGTGCCAGCAGCTTCAGCGGGGTAACTGAAGCTTTCTTT; CDR3 protein: CASSFSGVTEAFF
J gene: TRBJ1-1; V gene: TRBV28; D gene: NA; clone size: NA; CDR3 DNA: TGTGCCAGCAGTTATCGTGACAGGTACACTGAAGCTTTCTTT; CDR3 protein: CASSYRDRYTEAFF
J gene: TRBJ2-7; V gene: TRBV5-6; D gene: TRBD1; clone size: NA; CDR3 DNA: TGTGCCAGCAGCCCGACAGGGTTTCCCGAGCAGTACTTC; CDR3 protein: CASSPTGFPEQYF
J gene: TRBJ2-1; V gene: TRBV15; D gene: TRBD2; clone size: NA; CDR3 DNA: TGTGCCACCAGCAGAGGGCTAGCGGGGGGTACTGAGCAGTTCTTC; CDR3 protein: CATSRGLAGGTEQFF
J gene: TRBJ2-7; V gene: TRBV6-5; D gene: TRBD1; clone size: once; CDR3 DNA: TGTGCCAGCAGGGGACAGGGGTATTACGAGCAGTACTTC; CDR3 protein: CASRGQGYYEQYF
J gene: TRBJ2-2; V gene: TRBV24-1; D gene: TRBD1; clone size: NA; CDR3 DNA: TGTGCCACCAGTGGCGGACAGGGTGCGAACACCGGGGAGCTGTTTTTT; CDR3 protein: CATSGGQGANTGELFF
J gene: TRBJ2-3; V gene: TRBV7-9; D gene: NA; clone size: NA; CDR3 DNA: TGTGCCAGCGGGGCCCTGCGGAGAACAGATACGCAGTATTTT; CDR3 protein: CASGALRRTDTQYF
J gene: TRBJ1-4; V gene: TRBV6-5; D gene: TRBD1; clone size: NA; CDR3 DNA: TGTGCCACCCCGAGAGGGGGCGAGGAAAAACTGTTTTTT; CDR3 protein: CATPRGGEEKLFF
J gene: TRBJ2-7; V gene: TRBV11-1; D gene: TRBD1; clone size: NA; CDR3 DNA: TGTGCCAGCAGTTTTGGGGCAGGGGGCTCCTACGAGCAGTACTTC; CDR3 protein: CASSFGAGGSYEQYF
J gene: TRBJ2-6; V gene: TRBV5-1; D gene: TRBD1; clone size: NA; CDR3 DNA: TGCGCCAGCAGCCCCCGGGACAGGGGGGCGCCTGGGGCCAACGTCCTGACTTTC; CDR3 protein: CASSPRDRGAPGANVLTF
J gene: TRBJ1-2; V gene: TRBV19; D gene: TRBD1; clone size: NA; CDR3 DNA: TGTGCCAGTAGGACACCGGACAGGGGATATGGCTACACCTTC; CDR3 protein: CASRTPDRGYGYTF
J gene: TRBJ1-5; V gene: TRBV20-1; D gene: NA; clone size: NA; CDR3 DNA: TGCAGTGCTAGTTCAGCGTCTGGCAATCAGCCCCAGCATTTT; CDR3 protein: CSASSASGNQPQHF
J gene: TRBJ1-1; V gene: TRBV30; D gene: NA; clone size: NA; CDR3 DNA: TGTGCCTGGAGTGCCTCCCTTCTTCAGCGAATGAACACTGAAGCTTTCTTT; CDR3 protein: CAWSASLLQRMNTEAFF